These 2 T cell receptor beta chains originate from one sample sequenced in a study of patients and donors after allogeneic stem cell transplantation. TCRdb used MiXCR to reprocess the RT-PCR reads, holding one entry per CDR3 protein. The profile shows some 960,000 distinct CDR3 sequences, about 20% of them singletons. Sequencing input: blood, either unsorted or a sorted T cell fraction (not recorded which). The receptor source for this set is a human donor who was either an allogeneic HSCT recipient or a stem cell or donor lymphocyte infusion donor (not recorded which). It is not recorded whose cells these are; they may come from a transplant donor.

This chain joins TRBV5-1 and TRBJ1-4, with D possibly matching TRBD1 (5 bases). The CDR3 consists of 15 residues. The germline V gene encodes CDR1 SGHRS and CDR2 YFSETQ. Deletions cut 0 bases from V and 8 bases from J, with 14 bases between. CDR3 amino acids: CASSLGQPSIEKLFF. CDR3 nucleotide sequence: TGCGCCAGCAGCTTGGGACAGCCCTCTATAGAAAAACTGTTTTTT.

This clonotype came up a few times. The rearrangement uses TRBV2 and TRBJ1-1, with no clear D. CDR3 size: 13 residues. V was trimmed by 2 bases and J by 2 bases, leaving 6 bases between them. The germline V gene encodes CDR1 SNHLY and CDR2 FYNNEI. DNA for the CDR3: TGTGCCAGCAGTGAACTCGTCAACACTGAAGCTTTCTTT. Protein: CASSELVNTEAFF.